This note documents a single T cell receptor beta chain sequence. Its antigen remains unknown. The sample is drawn from a study of T cell repertoires in cytomegalovirus infection. One entry per CDR3 protein results from TCRdb running MiXCR on the reads. The sample consists of some 320,000 distinct CDR3 sequences, 25% to 30% of them appearing once. Germline CDR1 SEHNR, CDR2 FQNEAQ (reference sequence). Trimming removed 1 base at V and 8 bases at J, with 11 bases between. The CDR3 covers 13 residues. The clonotype originates from a human donor in good health (CMV status not recorded). Some clones in this sample may be carry-over from other donors' samples. Source: cultured PBMCs, taken from culture after CMV antigen stimulation. This rearrangement joins TRBV7-9 to TRBJ1-1, with D unclear. The chain's CDR3 is CASSLGPAQEAFF. The DNA of the CDR3 is TGTGCCAGCAGCTTAGGTCCCGCTCAGGAAGCTTTCTTT.